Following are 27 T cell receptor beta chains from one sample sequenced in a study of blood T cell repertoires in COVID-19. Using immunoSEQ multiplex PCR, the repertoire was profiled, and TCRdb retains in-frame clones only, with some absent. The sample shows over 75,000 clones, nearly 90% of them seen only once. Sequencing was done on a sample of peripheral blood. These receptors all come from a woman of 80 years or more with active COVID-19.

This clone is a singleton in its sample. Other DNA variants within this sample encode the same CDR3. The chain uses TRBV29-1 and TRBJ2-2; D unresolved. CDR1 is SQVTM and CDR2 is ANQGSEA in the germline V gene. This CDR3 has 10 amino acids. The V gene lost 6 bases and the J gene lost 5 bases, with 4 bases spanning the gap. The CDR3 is CSVQTGELFF. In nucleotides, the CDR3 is TGCAGCGTGCAGACCGGGGAGCTGTTTTTT.

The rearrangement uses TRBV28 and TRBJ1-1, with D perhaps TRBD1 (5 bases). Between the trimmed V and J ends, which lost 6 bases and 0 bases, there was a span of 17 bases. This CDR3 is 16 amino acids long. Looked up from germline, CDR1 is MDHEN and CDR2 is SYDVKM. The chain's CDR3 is CASRYTQGVMNTEAFF. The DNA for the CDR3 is TGTGCCAGCAGGTACACGCAAGGGGTGATGAACACTGAAGCTTTCTTT. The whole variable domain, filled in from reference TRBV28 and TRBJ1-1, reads DVKVTQSSRYLVKRTGEKVFLECVQDMDHENMFWYRQDPGLGLRLIYFSYDVKMKEKGDIPEGYSVSREKKERFSLILESASTNQTSMYLCASRYTQGVMNTEAFFGQGTRLTVV.

CDR3 coding DNA: TGTGCCAGTAGTATCAGTGTGATGAACACTGAAGCTTTCTTT. It encodes CASSISVMNTEAFF. The chain joins TRBV19 to TRBJ1-1, with D unclear. Trimming took 3 bases from V and 0 from J, leaving 8 bases between them. The length of the CDR3 is 14 residues. CDR1 and CDR2 from the germline V gene are LNHDA and SQIVND (reference sequence).

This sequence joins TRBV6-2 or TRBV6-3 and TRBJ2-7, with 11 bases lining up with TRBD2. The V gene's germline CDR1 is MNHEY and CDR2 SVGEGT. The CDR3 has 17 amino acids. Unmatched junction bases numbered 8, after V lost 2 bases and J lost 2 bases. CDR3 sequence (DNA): TGTGCCAGCAGTTACACGCTAGCGGGGGGAAGCACCTACGAGCAGTACTTC. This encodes CASSYTLAGGSTYEQYF.

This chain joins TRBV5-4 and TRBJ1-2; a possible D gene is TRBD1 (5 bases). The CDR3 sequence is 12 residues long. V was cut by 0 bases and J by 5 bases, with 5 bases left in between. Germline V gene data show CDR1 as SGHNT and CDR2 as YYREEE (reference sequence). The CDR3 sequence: CASSLAGYGYTF. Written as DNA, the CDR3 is TGTGCCAGCAGCTTGGCAGGGTATGGCTACACCTTC.

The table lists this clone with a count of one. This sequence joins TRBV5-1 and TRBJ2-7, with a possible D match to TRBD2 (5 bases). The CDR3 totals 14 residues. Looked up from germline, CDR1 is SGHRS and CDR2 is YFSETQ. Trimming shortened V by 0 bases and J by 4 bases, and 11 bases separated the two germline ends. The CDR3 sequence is CASSLGGRQYEQYF. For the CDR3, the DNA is TGCGCCAGCAGCTTGGGTGGGAGACAATACGAGCAGTACTTC.

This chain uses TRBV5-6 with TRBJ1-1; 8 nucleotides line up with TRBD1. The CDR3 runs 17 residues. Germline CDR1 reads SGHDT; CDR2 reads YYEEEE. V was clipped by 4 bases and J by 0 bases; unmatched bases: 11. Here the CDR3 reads CASSRRTGRWVNTEAFF. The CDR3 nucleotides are TGTGCCAGCAGCCGCCGGACAGGGAGATGGGTGAACACTGAAGCTTTCTTT. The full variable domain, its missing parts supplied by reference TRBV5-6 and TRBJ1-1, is DAGVTQSPTHLIKTRGQQVTLRCSPKSGHDTVSWYQQALGQGPQFIFQYYEEEERQRGNFPDRFSGHQFPNYSSELNVNALLLGDSALYLCASSRRTGRWVNTEAFFGQGTRLTVV.

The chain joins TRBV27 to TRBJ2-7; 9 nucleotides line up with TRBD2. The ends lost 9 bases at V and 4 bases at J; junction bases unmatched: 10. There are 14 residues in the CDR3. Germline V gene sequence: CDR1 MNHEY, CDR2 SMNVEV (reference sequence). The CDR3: CASSRLAEVYEQYF. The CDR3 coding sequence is TGTGCCAGTTCTCGACTAGCGGAAGTTTACGAGCAGTACTTC.

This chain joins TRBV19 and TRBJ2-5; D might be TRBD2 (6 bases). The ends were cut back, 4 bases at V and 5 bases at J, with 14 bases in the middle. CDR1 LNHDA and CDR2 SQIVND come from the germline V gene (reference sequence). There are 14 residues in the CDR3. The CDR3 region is CASSTILARETQYF. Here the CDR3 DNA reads TGTGCCAGTAGTACCATACTAGCCCGGGAGACCCAGTACTTC.

The chain's CDR3 is CASSELPEDRGYNEQFF. DNA of the CDR3: TGTGCCAGCAGTGAACTTCCAGAGGACAGGGGATACAATGAGCAGTTCTTC. The chain employs TRBV2 and TRBJ2-1, with 9 bases lining up with TRBD1. Germline-derived CDR1 and CDR2 are SNHLY and FYNNEI. CDR3 length equals 17 residues. The V and J ends lost 2 bases and 4 bases, in that order; junction bases with no gene match: 9.

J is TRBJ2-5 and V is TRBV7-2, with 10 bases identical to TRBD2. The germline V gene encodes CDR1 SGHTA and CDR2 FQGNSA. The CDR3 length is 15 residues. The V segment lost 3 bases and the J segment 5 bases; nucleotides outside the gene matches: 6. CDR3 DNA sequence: TGTGCCAGCAGCTTGTCTAGCGGGGGCTGGGAGACCCAGTACTTC. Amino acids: CASSLSSGGWETQYF.

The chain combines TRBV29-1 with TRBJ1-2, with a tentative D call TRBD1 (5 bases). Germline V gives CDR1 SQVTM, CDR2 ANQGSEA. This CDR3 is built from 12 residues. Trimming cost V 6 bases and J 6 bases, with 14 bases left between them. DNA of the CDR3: TGCAGCGTGCTACTGGACACCGATGGCTACACCTTC. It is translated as CSVLLDTDGYTF.

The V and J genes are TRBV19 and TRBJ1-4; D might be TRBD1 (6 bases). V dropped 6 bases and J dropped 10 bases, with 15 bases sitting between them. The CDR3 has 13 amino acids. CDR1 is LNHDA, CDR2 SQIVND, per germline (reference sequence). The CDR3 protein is CASRATGFVKLFF. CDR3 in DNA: TGTGCCAGTAGAGCGACAGGATTTGTAAAACTGTTTTTT.

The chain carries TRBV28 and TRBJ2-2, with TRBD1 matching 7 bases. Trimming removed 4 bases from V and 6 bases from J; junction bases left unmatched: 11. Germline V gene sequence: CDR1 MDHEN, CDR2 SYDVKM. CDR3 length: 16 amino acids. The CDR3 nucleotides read TGTGCCAGCAGTTCGGTAGGGCAGGGGGTCCCCGGGGAGCTGTTTTTT. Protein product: CASSSVGQGVPGELFF.

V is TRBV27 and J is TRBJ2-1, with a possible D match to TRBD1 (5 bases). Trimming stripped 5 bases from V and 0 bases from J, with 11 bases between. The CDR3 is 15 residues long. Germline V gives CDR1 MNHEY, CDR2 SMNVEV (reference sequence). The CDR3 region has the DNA TGTGCCAGCAGTGTGACCGACAGCTCCTACAATGAGCAGTTCTTC. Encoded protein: CASSVTDSSYNEQFF.

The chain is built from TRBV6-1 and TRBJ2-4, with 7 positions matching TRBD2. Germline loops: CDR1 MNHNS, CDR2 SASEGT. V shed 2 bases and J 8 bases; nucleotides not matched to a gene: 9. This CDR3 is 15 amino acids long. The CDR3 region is CASSEQGWGGDIQYF. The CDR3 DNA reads TGTGCCAGCAGTGAACAGGGCTGGGGGGGGGACATTCAGTACTTC.

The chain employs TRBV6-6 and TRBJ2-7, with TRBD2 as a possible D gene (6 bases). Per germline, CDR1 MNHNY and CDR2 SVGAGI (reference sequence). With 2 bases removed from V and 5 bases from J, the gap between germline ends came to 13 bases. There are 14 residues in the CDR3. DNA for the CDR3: TGTGCCAGCAGTTACGGTCAGGGAGGTAACGAGCAGTACTTC. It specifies CASSYGQGGNEQYF.

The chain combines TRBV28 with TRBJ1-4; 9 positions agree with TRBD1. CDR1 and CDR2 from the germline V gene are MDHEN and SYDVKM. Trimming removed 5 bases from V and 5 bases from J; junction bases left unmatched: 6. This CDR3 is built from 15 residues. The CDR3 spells CASSGRGTGNEKLFF. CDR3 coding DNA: TGTGCCAGCAGTGGCCGAGGGACAGGGAATGAAAAACTGTTTTTT. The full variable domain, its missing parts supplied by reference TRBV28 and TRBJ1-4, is DVKVTQSSRYLVKRTGEKVFLECVQDMDHENMFWYRQDPGLGLRLIYFSYDVKMKEKGDIPEGYSVSREKKERFSLILESASTNQTSMYLCASSGRGTGNEKLFFGSGTQLSVL.

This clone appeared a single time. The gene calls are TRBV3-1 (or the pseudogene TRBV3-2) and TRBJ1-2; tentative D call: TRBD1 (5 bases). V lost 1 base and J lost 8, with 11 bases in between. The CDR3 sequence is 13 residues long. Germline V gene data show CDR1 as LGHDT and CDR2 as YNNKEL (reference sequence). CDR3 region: CASSQGGIRGYTF. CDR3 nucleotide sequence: TGTGCCAGCAGCCAAGGGGGCATCCGGGGCTACACCTTC.

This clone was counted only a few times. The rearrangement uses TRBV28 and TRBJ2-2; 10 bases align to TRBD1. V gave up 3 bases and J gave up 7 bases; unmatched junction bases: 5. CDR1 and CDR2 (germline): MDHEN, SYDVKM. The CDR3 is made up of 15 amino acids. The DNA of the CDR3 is TGTGCCAGCAGTTTTATGGACAGGGGGGTCGGGGAGCTGTTTTTT. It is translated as CASSFMDRGVGELFF.

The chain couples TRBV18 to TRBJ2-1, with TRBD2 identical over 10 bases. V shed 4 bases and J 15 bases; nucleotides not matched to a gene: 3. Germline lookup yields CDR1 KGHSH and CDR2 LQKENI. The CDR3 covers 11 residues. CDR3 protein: CASSQAGGVFF. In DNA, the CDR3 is TGTGCCAGCTCACAAGCGGGAGGGGTGTTCTTC. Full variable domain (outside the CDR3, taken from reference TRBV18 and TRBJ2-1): NAGVMQNPRHLVRRRGQEARLRCSPMKGHSHVYWYRQLPEEGLKFMVYLQKENIIDESGMPKERFSAEFPKEGPSILRIQQVVRGDSAAYFCASSQAGGVFFGPGTRLTVL.

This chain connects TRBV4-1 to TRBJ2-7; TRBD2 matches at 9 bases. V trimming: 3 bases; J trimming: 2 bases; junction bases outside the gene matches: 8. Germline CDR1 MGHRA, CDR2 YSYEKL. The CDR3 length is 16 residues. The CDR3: CASSQGSSGRPYEQYF. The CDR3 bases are TGCGCCAGCAGCCAGGGTTCGAGCGGGAGGCCCTACGAGCAGTACTTC.

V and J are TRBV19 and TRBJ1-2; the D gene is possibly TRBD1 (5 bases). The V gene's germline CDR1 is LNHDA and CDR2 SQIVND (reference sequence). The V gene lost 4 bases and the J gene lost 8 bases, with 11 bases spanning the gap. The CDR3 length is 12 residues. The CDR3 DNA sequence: TGTGCCAGTAGTAGAGCGGGACGGGGCTACACCTTC. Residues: CASSRAGRGYTF. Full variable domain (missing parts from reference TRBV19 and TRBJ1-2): DGGITQSPKYLFRKEGQNVTLSCEQNLNHDAMYWYRQDPGQGLRLIYYSQIVNDFQKGDIAEGYSVSREKKESFPLTVTSAQKNPTAFYLCASSRAGRGYTFGSGTRLTVV.

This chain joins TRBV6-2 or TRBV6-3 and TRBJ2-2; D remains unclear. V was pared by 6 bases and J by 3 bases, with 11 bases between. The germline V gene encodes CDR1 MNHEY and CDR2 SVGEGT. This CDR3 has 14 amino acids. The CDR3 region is CASSPLSDTGELFF. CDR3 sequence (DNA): TGTGCCAGCAGCCCCCTATCCGACACCGGGGAGCTGTTTTTT.

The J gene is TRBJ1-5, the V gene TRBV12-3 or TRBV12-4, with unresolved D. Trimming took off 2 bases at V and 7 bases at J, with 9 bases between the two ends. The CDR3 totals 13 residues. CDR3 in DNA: TGTGCCAGCAGTTTAAGAGGGATGCAGCCCCAGCATTTT. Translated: CASSLRGMQPQHF.

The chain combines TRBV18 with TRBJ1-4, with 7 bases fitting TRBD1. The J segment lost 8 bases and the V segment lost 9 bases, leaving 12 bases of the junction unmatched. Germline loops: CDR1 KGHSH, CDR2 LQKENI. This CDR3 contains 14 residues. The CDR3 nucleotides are TGTGCCAGTTCGGCGGGAGGGGGCCGCGAAAAACTGTTTTTT. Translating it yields CASSAGGGREKLFF. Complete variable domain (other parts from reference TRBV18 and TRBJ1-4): NAGVMQNPRHLVRRRGQEARLRCSPMKGHSHVYWYRQLPEEGLKFMVYLQKENIIDESGMPKERFSAEFPKEGPSILRIQQVVRGDSAAYFCASSAGGGREKLFFGSGTQLSVL.

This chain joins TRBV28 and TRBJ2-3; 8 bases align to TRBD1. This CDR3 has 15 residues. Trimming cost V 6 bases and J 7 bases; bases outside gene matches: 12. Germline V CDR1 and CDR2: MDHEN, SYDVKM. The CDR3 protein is CASSPTGDVGNTQYF. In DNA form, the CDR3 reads TGTGCCAGCAGCCCGACAGGGGATGTTGGAAATACGCAGTATTTT. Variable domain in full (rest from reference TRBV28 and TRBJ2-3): DVKVTQSSRYLVKRTGEKVFLECVQDMDHENMFWYRQDPGLGLRLIYFSYDVKMKEKGDIPEGYSVSREKKERFSLILESASTNQTSMYLCASSPTGDVGNTQYFGPGTRLTVL.